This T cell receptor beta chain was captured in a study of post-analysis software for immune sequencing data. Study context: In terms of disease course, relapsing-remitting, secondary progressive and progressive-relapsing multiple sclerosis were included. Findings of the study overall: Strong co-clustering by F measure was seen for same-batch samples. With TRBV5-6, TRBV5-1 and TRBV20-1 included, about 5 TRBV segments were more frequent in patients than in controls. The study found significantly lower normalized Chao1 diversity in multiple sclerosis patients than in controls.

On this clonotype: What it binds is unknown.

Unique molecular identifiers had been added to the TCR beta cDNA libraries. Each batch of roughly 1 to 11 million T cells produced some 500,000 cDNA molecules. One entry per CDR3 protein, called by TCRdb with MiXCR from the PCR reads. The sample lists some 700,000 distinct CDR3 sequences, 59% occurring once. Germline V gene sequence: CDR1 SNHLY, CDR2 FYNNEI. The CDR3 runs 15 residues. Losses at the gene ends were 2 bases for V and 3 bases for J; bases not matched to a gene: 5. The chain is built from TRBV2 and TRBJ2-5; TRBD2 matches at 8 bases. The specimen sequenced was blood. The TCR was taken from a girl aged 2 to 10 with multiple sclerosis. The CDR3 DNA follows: TGTGCCAGCAGTGAACCAGCGGGAGTCGAAGAGACCCAGTACTTC. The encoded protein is CASSEPAGVEETQYF.